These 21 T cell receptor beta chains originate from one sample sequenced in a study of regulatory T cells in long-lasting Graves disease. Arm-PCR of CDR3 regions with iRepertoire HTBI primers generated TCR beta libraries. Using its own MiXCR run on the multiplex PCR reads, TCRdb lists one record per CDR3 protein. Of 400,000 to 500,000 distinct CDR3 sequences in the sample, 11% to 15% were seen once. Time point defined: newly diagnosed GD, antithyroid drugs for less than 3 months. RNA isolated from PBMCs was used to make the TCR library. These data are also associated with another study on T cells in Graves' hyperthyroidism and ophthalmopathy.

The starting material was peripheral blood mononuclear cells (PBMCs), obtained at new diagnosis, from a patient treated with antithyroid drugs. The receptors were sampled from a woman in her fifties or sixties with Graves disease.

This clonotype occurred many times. The CDR3 DNA sequence: TGTGCCAGCAAGATCCCCGGGACAGCTTATGGCTACACCTTC. Its translation is CASKIPGTAYGYTF. The V gene is TRBV28, the J gene TRBJ1-2, with 7 bases identical to TRBD1. This CDR3 comprises 14 residues. The germline V gene encodes CDR1 MDHEN and CDR2 SYDVKM. J gave up 5 bases and V 7 bases, and 10 bases lay outside the gene matches.

The CDR3 loop is CASSLAPTGELFF. The CDR3 region has the DNA TGTGCCAGCAGCTTGGCCCCCACCGGGGAGCTGTTTTTT. The V call is TRBV5-6, the J call TRBJ2-2, with unresolved D. Germline V gene sequence: CDR1 SGHDT, CDR2 YYEEEE. This CDR3 has 13 amino acids. V gave up 0 bases and J gave up 4 bases, with 4 bases separating them.

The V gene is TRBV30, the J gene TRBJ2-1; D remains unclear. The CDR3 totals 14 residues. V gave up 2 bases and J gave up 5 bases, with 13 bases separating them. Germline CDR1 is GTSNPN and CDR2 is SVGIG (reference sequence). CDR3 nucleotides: TGTGCCTGGAGTTTGCTTGGAATCCACAATGAGCAGTTCTTC. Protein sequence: CAWSLLGIHNEQFF.

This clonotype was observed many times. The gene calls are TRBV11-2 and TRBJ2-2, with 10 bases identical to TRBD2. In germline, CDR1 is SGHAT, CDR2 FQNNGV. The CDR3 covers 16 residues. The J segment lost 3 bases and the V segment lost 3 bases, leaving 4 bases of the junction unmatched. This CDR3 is CASSFRTSGYTGELFF. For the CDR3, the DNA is TGTGCCAGCAGCTTTCGGACTAGCGGATACACCGGGGAGCTGTTTTTT.

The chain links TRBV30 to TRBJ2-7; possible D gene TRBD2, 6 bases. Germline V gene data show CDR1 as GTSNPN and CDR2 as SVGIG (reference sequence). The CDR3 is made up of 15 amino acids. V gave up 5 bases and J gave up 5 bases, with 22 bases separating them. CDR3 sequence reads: CAWLNEHPAGHEQYF. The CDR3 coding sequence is TGTGCCTGGCTGAACGAACACCCCGCGGGGCACGAGCAGTACTTC.

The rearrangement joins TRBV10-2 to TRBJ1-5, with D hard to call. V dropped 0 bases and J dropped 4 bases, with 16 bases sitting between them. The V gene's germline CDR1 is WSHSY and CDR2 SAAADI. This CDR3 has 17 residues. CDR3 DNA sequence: TGCGCCAGCAGTGAGTCTAGCCGGGCCGCTATTAATCAGCCCCAGCATTTT. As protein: CASSESSRAAINQPQHF.

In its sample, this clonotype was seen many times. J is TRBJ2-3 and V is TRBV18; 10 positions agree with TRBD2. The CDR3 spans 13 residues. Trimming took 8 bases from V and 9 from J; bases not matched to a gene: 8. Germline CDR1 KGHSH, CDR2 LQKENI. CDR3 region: CASSPGTSDTQYF. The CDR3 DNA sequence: TGTGCCAGCAGCCCAGGGACTAGCGACACGCAGTATTTT.

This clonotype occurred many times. The CDR3 bases are TGTGCCAGCAGTTTAAGACTAGCGGGAGGAGGAGAGCAGTACTTC. It yields the protein CASSLRLAGGGEQYF. The chain employs TRBV27 and TRBJ2-7; TRBD2 aligns across 13 bases. In germline, CDR1 is MNHEY, CDR2 SMNVEV (reference sequence). The CDR3 has 15 residues. V gave up 2 bases and J gave up 7 bases; unmatched junction bases: 5.

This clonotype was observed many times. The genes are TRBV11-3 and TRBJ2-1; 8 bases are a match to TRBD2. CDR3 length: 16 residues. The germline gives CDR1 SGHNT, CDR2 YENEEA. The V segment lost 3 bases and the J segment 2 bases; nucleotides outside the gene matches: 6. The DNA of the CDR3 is TGTGCCAGCAGCTTCAGAACGGGAGGGGCCTACAATGAGCAGTTCTTC. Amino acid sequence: CASSFRTGGAYNEQFF.

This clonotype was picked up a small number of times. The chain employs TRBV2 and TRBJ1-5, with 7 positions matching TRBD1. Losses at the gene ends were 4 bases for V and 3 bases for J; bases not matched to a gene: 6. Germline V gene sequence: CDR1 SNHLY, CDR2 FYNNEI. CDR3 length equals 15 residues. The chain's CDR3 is CASSVTGASNQPQHF. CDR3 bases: TGTGCCAGCAGTGTAACAGGGGCTTCCAATCAGCCCCAGCATTTT.

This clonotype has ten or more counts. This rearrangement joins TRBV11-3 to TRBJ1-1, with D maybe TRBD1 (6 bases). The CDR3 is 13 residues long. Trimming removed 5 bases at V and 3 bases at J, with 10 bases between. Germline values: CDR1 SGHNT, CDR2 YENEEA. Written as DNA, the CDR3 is TGTGCCAGCAGCACTCACAGGGACACTGAAGCTTTCTTT. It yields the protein CASSTHRDTEAFF.

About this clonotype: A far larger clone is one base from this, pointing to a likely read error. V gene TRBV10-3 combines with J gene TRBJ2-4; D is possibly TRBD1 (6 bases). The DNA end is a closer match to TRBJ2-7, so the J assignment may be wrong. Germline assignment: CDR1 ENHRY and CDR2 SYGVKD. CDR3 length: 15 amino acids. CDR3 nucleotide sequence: TGTGCCATCAGTGGGTTAGGGGGTCCCTCCTACGAGCAGTACTTC. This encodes CAISGLGGPSYEQYF.

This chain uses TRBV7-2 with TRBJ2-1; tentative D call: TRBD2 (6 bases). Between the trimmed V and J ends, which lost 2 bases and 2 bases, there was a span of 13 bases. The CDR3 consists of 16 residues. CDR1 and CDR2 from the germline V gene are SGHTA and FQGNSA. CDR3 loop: CASSLISRGTYNEQFF. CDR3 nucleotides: TGTGCCAGCAGCTTAATTTCCCGCGGGACCTACAATGAGCAGTTCTTC.

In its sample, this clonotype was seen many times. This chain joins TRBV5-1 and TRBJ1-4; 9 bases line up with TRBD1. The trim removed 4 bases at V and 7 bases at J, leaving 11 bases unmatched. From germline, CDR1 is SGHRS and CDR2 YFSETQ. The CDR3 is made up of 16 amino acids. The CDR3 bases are TGCGCCAGCAGCCCGGCCGGGGGACAGGGTTCTGAAAAACTGTTTTTT. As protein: CASSPAGGQGSEKLFF.

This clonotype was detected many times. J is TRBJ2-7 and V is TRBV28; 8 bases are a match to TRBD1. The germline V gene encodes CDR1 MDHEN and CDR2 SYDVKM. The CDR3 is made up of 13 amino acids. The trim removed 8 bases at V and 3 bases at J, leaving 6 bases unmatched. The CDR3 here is CASGDGQGYEQYF. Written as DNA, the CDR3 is TGTGCCAGCGGTGACGGACAGGGCTACGAGCAGTACTTC.

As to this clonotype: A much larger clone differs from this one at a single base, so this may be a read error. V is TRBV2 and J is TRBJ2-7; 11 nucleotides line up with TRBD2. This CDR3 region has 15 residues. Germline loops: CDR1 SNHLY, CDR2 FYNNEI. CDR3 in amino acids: CVSRLGLADSYEQYF. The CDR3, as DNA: TGTGTCAGCAGACTGGGACTAGCGGACTCCTACGAGCAGTACTTC.

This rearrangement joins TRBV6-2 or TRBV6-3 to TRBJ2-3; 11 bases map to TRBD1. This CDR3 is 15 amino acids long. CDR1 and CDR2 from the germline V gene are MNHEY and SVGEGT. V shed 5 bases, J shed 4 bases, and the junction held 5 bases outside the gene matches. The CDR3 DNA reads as TGTGCCAGCAGTGACCGGACAGGGGGCTCAGATACGCAGTATTTT. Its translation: CASSDRTGGSDTQYF.

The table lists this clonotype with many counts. CDR3 in DNA: TGTGCCAGCAGCCCATCGCCGGGGGGGATTCCCTACGAGCAGTACTTC. Translated, it gives CASSPSPGGIPYEQYF. This chain links TRBV2 with TRBJ2-7; 8 positions agree with TRBD2. The V gene's germline CDR1 is SNHLY and CDR2 FYNNEI. There are 16 residues in the CDR3. The V and J ends lost 6 bases and 2 bases, in that order; junction bases with no gene match: 12.

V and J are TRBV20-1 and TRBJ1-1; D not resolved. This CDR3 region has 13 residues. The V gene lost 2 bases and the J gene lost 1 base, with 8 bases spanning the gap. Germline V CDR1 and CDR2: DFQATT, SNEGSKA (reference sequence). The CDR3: CSARRFRNTEAFF. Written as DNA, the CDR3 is TGCAGTGCTAGAAGGTTCCGGAACACTGAAGCTTTCTTT.

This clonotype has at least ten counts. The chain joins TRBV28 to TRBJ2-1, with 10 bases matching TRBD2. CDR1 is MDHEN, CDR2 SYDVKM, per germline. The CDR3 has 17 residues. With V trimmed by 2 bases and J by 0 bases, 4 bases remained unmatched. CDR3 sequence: CASSLLAGASSYNEQFF. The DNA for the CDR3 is TGTGCCAGCAGTTTACTAGCGGGGGCGAGCTCCTACAATGAGCAGTTCTTC.

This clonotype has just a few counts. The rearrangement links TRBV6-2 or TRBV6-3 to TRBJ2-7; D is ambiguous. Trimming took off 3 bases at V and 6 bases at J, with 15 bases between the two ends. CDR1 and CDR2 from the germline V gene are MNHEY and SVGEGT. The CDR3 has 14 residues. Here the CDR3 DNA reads TGTGCCAGCAGTTATGGGCCTCATCGATTCGAGCAGTACTTC. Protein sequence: CASSYGPHRFEQYF.